What follows are 27 T cell receptor beta chains derived from one specimen sequenced in a study of T cells in Graves' hyperthyroidism and ophthalmopathy. Researchers amplified the TCR beta CDR3 regions from RNA transcripts. First-round RT-PCR with HTBI primers amplified the TCR CDR3 region. MiXCR was run by TCRdb on the multiplex PCR reads, yielding one entry per CDR3 protein. Of about 350,000 distinct CDR3 sequences listed, around a sixth were seen once; the top ten hold about 16%. Specimen: blood. The receptors derive from a woman aged 40 to 50 with Graves' ophthalmopathy.

This clonotype was found many times. V is TRBV29-1 and J is TRBJ2-3, with D possibly matching TRBD1 (6 bases). The CDR3 sequence is 14 residues long. With 4 bases removed from V and 2 bases from J, the gap between germline ends came to 13 bases. Germline-derived CDR1 and CDR2 are SQVTM and ANQGSEA. The CDR3 DNA sequence: TGCAGCGTTGGGAGCAGGGGTGTCACAGATACGCAGTATTTT. Its translation: CSVGSRGVTDTQYF.

This clonotype was counted ten times or more. The chain has TRBV28 and TRBJ2-2; D possibly corresponds to TRBD2 (6 bases). CDR3 length equals 14 residues. Germline CDR1 MDHEN, CDR2 SYDVKM. Trimming cost V 6 bases and J 5 bases, with 13 bases left between them. The CDR3 spells CASSPWAGTGELFF. DNA of the CDR3: TGTGCCAGCAGCCCCTGGGCGGGGACCGGGGAGCTGTTTTTT.

V usage is TRBV12-3 or TRBV12-4 and J usage is TRBJ1-2; D is ambiguous. The CDR3 length is 13 residues. V lost 2 bases and J lost 7, with 11 bases in between. CDR3 nucleotide sequence: TGTGCCAGCAGTTTATATGGAACGGGTGGCTACACCTTC. It is translated as CASSLYGTGGYTF.

This clonotype was counted at least ten times. The DNA of the CDR3 is TGTGCCAGCAGTTACAGGGAAACACAGCCCCAGCATTTT. It translates to CASSYRETQPQHF. The chain carries TRBV6-2 or TRBV6-3 and TRBJ1-5; D is ambiguous. CDR3 length equals 13 residues. Germline assignment: CDR1 MNHEY and CDR2 SVGEGT. V gave up 2 bases and J gave up 7 bases, with 9 bases separating them.

This clonotype has a count of ten or more. The chain couples TRBV12-3 or TRBV12-4 to TRBJ1-5; a possible D gene is TRBD1 (5 bases). Trimming removed 3 bases at V and 2 bases at J, with 14 bases between. The CDR3 totals 16 residues. CDR3 loop: CASSFGQGWGNQPQHF. The CDR3 nucleotides are TGTGCCAGCAGTTTCGGGCAGGGATGGGGCAATCAGCCCCAGCATTTT.

This rearrangement joins TRBV6-1 to TRBJ2-7; D gene unclear. Germline loops: CDR1 MNHNS, CDR2 SASEGT. Trimming removed 5 bases at V and 3 bases at J, with 11 bases between. The CDR3 length is 13 residues. CDR3 protein: CASSLTLVYEQYF. CDR3 nucleotides: TGTGCCAGCAGTCTGACACTGGTCTACGAGCAGTACTTC.

This clonotype was seen many times. The V and J genes are TRBV28 and TRBJ2-7; D remains ambiguous. The germline V gene encodes CDR1 MDHEN and CDR2 SYDVKM. The CDR3 length is 15 residues. Trimming left V 5 bases short and J 2 bases short, with 16 bases between. This chain's CDR3 is CASSADRLVTYEQYF. In DNA form, the CDR3 reads TGTGCCAGCAGTGCCGACCGGCTAGTGACCTACGAGCAGTACTTC.

The chain couples TRBV28 to TRBJ1-2; possible D gene TRBD1, 5 bases. There are 15 residues in the CDR3. Germline CDR1 and CDR2: MDHEN and SYDVKM. V lost 5 bases, J lost 4 bases, and 17 bases lay in between. Written as DNA, the CDR3 is TGTGCCAGCAGTCCGACGGGACCGAGGATCTATGGCTACACCTTC. It encodes CASSPTGPRIYGYTF.

This clonotype was seen at least ten times. The chain carries TRBV6-5 and TRBJ2-7; no clear D. The CDR3 sequence is 15 residues long. Germline CDR1 reads MNHEY; CDR2 reads SVGAGI. The V and J ends lost 0 bases and 2 bases respectively, with 11 bases between them. CDR3 sequence: CASSYSADHAYEQYF. CDR3 sequence (DNA): TGTGCCAGCAGTTACTCGGCAGATCACGCCTACGAGCAGTACTTC.

This clonotype occurred many times. The chain is built from TRBV28 and TRBJ1-1, with TRBD1 matching 8 bases. This CDR3 contains 14 residues. Germline lookup yields CDR1 MDHEN and CDR2 SYDVKM. The V segment lost 5 bases and the J segment 3 bases; nucleotides outside the gene matches: 5. Here the CDR3 reads CASSPWTGHTEAFF. Here the CDR3 DNA reads TGTGCCAGCAGTCCCTGGACAGGGCACACTGAAGCTTTCTTT.

This clonotype has ten or more counts. The rearrangement joins TRBV9 to TRBJ1-3, with a weak D call TRBD1 (6 bases). There are 15 residues in the CDR3. Trimming removed 0 bases at V and 3 bases at J, with 10 bases between. Germline-derived CDR1 and CDR2 are SGDLS and YYNGEE. The CDR3 bases are TGTGCCAGCAGCGTAGGTTCAGGGGTTGGAAACACCATATATTTT. Its translation is CASSVGSGVGNTIYF.

This clonotype has a count of ten or more. The genes are TRBV6-2 or TRBV6-3 and TRBJ2-5, with TRBD1 matching over 7 bases. Per the germline V gene, CDR1 is MNHEY and CDR2 is SVGEGT. The CDR3 sequence is 14 residues long. The V and J ends lost 5 bases and 1 base, in that order; junction bases with no gene match: 4. CDR3 DNA: TGTGCCAGCAGTCCCCGGACAGGCCAAGAGACCCAGTACTTC. This codes for CASSPRTGQETQYF.

This clonotype has ten or more counts. CDR3 amino acids: CASSYMDEQYF. The CDR3 DNA is TGTGCCAGCAGTTATATGGACGAGCAGTACTTC. The V gene is TRBV6-5, the J gene TRBJ2-7, with D unresolved. The CDR3 has 11 residues. V was shortened by 3 bases and J by 5 bases, with 5 bases between the two germline ends. CDR1 and CDR2 from the germline V gene are MNHEY and SVGAGI.

This clonotype was counted many times. The chain joins TRBV5-4 to TRBJ1-5; D remains ambiguous. The CDR3 is 13 amino acids. CDR1 and CDR2 from the germline V gene are SGHNT and YYREEE (reference sequence). The germline V and J ends were trimmed by 2 bases and 3 bases, with 6 bases remaining between them. CDR3 protein: CASSFGINQPQHF. The CDR3 DNA follows: TGTGCCAGCAGCTTTGGGATCAATCAGCCCCAGCATTTT.

There are many counts of this clonotype. The J gene is TRBJ1-2, the V gene TRBV24-1; 9 bases match TRBD1. The trim removed 5 bases at V and 4 bases at J, leaving 1 base unmatched. There are 13 residues in the CDR3. The germline V gene has CDR1 KGHDR and CDR2 SFDVKD. Here the CDR3 reads CATSGDRAYGYTF. CDR3 in DNA: TGTGCCACCAGTGGGGACAGGGCCTATGGCTACACCTTC.

This clonotype was counted many times. The chain links TRBV27 to TRBJ2-7, with D possibly matching TRBD2 (6 bases). This CDR3 is 15 amino acids long. Germline-derived CDR1 and CDR2 are MNHEY and SMNVEV (reference sequence). V lost 5 bases to trimming and J lost 9 bases, with 23 bases between them. The CDR3 spells CASSPEVGLRGVQYF. The CDR3 nucleotides are TGTGCCAGCAGTCCCGAGGTGGGACTCCGGGGCGTGCAGTACTTC.

This clonotype was seen ten or more times. The chain couples TRBV6-1 to TRBJ1-2, with D unresolved. V lost 0 bases and J lost 8, with 13 bases in between. This CDR3 has 14 amino acids. The germline V gene encodes CDR1 MNHNS and CDR2 SASEGT. The CDR3 spells CASSEAPGVGGYTF. CDR3 sequence (DNA): TGTGCCAGCAGTGAAGCGCCGGGAGTAGGAGGCTACACCTTC.

This clonotype was observed at least ten times. The genes are TRBV6-1 and TRBJ2-4, with D tentatively TRBD1 (5 bases). Deletions cut 5 bases from V and 0 bases from J, with 17 bases between. Germline values: CDR1 MNHNS, CDR2 SASEGT. The CDR3 has 17 amino acids. DNA of the CDR3: TGTGCCAGCAGTCCGATACCAGGGTCGCTAGCCAAAAACATTCAGTACTTC. Protein: CASSPIPGSLAKNIQYF.

The J gene is TRBJ1-6, the V gene TRBV11-2; TRBD1 matches 8 bases. J gave up 0 bases and V 4 bases, and 11 bases lay outside the gene matches. CDR3 length: 19 amino acids. Germline V gives CDR1 SGHAT, CDR2 FQNNGV. The CDR3 loop reads CASSSGPGQESSYNSPLHF. CDR3 nucleotides: TGTGCCAGCAGCTCCGGTCCGGGACAGGAGAGCTCCTATAATTCACCCCTCCACTTT.

This clonotype was detected many times. V gene TRBV2 combines with J gene TRBJ2-2; D is ambiguous. Trimming stripped 9 bases from V and 5 bases from J, with 10 bases between. The germline CDR1 and CDR2 sequences are SNHLY and FYNNEI. CDR3 length equals 12 residues. This CDR3 reads CARSDITGELFF. Written as DNA, the CDR3 is TGTGCCAGATCCGACATAACCGGGGAGCTGTTTTTT. Full variable domain (remainder filled in from reference TRBV2 and TRBJ2-2): EPEVTQTPSHQVTQMGQEVILRCVPISNHLYFYWYRQILGQKVEFLVSFYNNEISEKSEIFDDQFSVERPDGSNFTLKIRSTKLEDSAMYFCARSDITGELFFGEGSRLTVL.

This clonotype has at least ten counts. The rearrangement links TRBV12-3 or TRBV12-4 to TRBJ2-7; D ambiguous. Trimming shortened V by 3 bases and J by 3 bases, and 9 bases separated the two germline ends. CDR3 length: 13 amino acids. Here the CDR3 reads CASSFSLFYEQYF. CDR3 DNA: TGTGCCAGCAGTTTTTCCCTCTTCTACGAGCAGTACTTC.

This chain joins TRBV6-2 or TRBV6-3 and TRBJ2-5, with D possibly being TRBD1 (6 bases). V was pared by 2 bases and J by 0 bases, with 7 bases between. Germline assignment: CDR1 MNHEY and CDR2 SVGEGT. The CDR3 is 14 amino acids. The CDR3 here is CASSYGGHQETQYF. CDR3 DNA sequence: TGTGCCAGCAGTTACGGGGGCCACCAAGAGACCCAGTACTTC.

At least ten counts were recorded for this clonotype. The junction shows a germline mismatch at one end, possibly a read error. The J gene is TRBJ1-6, the V gene TRBV6-1; a possible D gene is TRBD1 (5 bases). CDR3 length equals 12 residues. Germline CDR1 MNHNS, CDR2 SASEGT. The CDR3 region is CAGSLRGSPLHF. CDR3 DNA sequence: TGTGCCGGCAGTTTAAGGGGTTCACCCCTCCACTTT.

This clonotype was counted many times. The chain links TRBV9 to TRBJ1-3; D remains unclear. The germline gives CDR1 SGDLS, CDR2 YYNGEE. CDR3 length: 15 amino acids. The V and J ends lost 4 bases and 4 bases respectively, with 15 bases between them. CDR3 protein: CASSPHESLGNTIYF. The CDR3 coding sequence is TGTGCCAGCAGCCCACACGAGTCCCTAGGAAACACCATATATTTT.

Only one count was recorded for this clonotype. This sequence joins TRBV6-1 and TRBJ2-2; 10 bases match TRBD2. Losses at the gene ends were 6 bases for V and 7 bases for J; bases not matched to a gene: 11. Germline loops: CDR1 MNHNS, CDR2 SASEGT. CDR3 length equals 16 residues. In DNA form, the CDR3 reads TGTGCCAGCAGAAGTCCTAGCGGGAGTGTTAGCGGGGAGCTGTTTTTT. It is translated as CASRSPSGSVSGELFF.

At least ten counts were recorded for this clonotype. The rearrangement links TRBV15 to TRBJ2-7, with 7 nucleotides matching TRBD2. This CDR3 spans 14 amino acids. J was trimmed by 4 bases and V by 0 bases; bases with no gene match: 3. CDR1 and CDR2 (germline): LNHNV, YYDKDF (reference sequence). CDR3 residues: CATSRDLGGYEQYF. CDR3 nucleotides: TGTGCCACCAGCAGAGATCTGGGAGGGTACGAGCAGTACTTC. The entire variable domain, with the rest obtained from reference TRBV15 and TRBJ2-7, is as follows: DAMVIQNPRYQVTQFGKPVTLSCSQTLNHNVMYWYQQKSSQAPKLLFHYYDKDFNNEADTPDNFQSRRPNTSFCFLDIRSPGLGDTAMYLCATSRDLGGYEQYFGPGTRLTVT.

This clonotype was counted at least ten times. The chain has TRBV9 and TRBJ2-5, with TRBD2 matching 9 bases. V gave up 2 bases and J gave up 6 bases; unmatched junction bases: 14. Germline V CDR1 and CDR2: SGDLS, YYNGEE. This CDR3 is 17 amino acids long. CDR3 nucleotides: TGTGCCAGCAGCGTTGGGATCGGCGCGGGAGGGGGAAAGACCCAGTACTTC. Protein sequence: CASSVGIGAGGGKTQYF.